These 11 T cell receptor beta chains originate from one sample sequenced in a study of graft-versus-host responses after intestinal transplantation. Intraepithelial and lamina propria lymphocytes were freed from processed graft tissue. Assay used: immunoSEQ multiplex PCR; TCRdb lists only in-frame clones, some missing. The sample consists of some 66,000 clones, roughly 90% of them appearing once. The specimen was ileum tissue, collected approximately 370 days after transplant. These receptors originate from a human patient who received an intestinal transplant, so some T cells may come from the graft donor.

The rearrangement uses TRBV5-1 and TRBJ2-1; D may be TRBD1 (6 bases). The CDR3 is 15 residues long. The V end was cut by 2 bases, the J end by 0 bases, with 9 bases between. Germline CDR1 and CDR2: SGHRS and YFSETQ. CDR3 residues: CASSLTGYSYNEQFF. Written as DNA, the CDR3 is TGCGCCAGCAGCTTAACAGGGTACTCCTACAATGAGCAGTTCTTC.

The chain links TRBV9 to TRBJ2-1, with 8 bases aligning to TRBD2. V lost 0 bases and J lost 7; bases outside the gene matches: 3. The CDR3 spans 14 residues. Germline V gene sequence: CDR1 SGDLS, CDR2 YYNGEE. The CDR3 protein is CASSVGTGGNEQFF. CDR3 in DNA: TGTGCCAGCAGCGTAGGAACGGGAGGGAATGAGCAGTTCTTC.

V is TRBV25-1 and J is TRBJ2-3; possibly TRBD1 or TRBD2 for D (6 bases each). The germline V gene encodes CDR1 MGHDK and CDR2 SYGVNS. Trimming shortened V by 8 bases and J by 4 bases, and 7 bases separated the two germline ends. The CDR3 spans 11 residues. The DNA for the CDR3 is TGTGCCAGCGGGGGGCCAGATACGCAGTATTTT. Its translation is CASGGPDTQYF.

This clone was found once. This chain links TRBV6-5 with TRBJ1-2, with a weak D call TRBD1 (5 bases). V lost 6 bases to trimming and J lost 8 bases, with 10 bases between them. The germline V gene encodes CDR1 MNHEY and CDR2 SVGAGI. This CDR3 spans 11 amino acids. The CDR3 DNA reads as TGTGCCAGCAGGGGGGGGAAAGGCTACACCTTC. This codes for CASRGGKGYTF.

The J gene is TRBJ1-6, the V gene TRBV5-1; no clear D. Deletions cut 4 bases from V and 2 bases from J, with 13 bases between. Germline lookup yields CDR1 SGHRS and CDR2 YFSETQ. The CDR3 has 16 amino acids. The DNA for the CDR3 is TGCGCCAGCAGCCGGTTTGGAGGTCCCTATAATTCACCCCTCCACTTT. This sequence encodes CASSRFGGPYNSPLHF.

V is TRBV5-1 and J is TRBJ2-1, with TRBD2 matching over 10 bases. V was clipped by 0 bases and J by 8 bases; unmatched bases: 8. CDR3 size: 16 residues. From germline, CDR1 is SGHRS and CDR2 YFSETQ. This chain's CDR3 is CASSLVPSGRTDEQFF. CDR3 in DNA: TGCGCCAGCAGCTTGGTCCCTAGCGGGAGAACAGATGAGCAGTTCTTC.

In this sample, this clone turned up a few times. This sequence joins TRBV12-2 and TRBJ2-2; TRBD1 is the table's D call and was not checked against the DNA. TRBV12-2 is reported as a pseudogene. The CDR3 is 19 residues long. The CDR3 nucleotides are TGTGCAAGTCGCTTACCGTCATACCCCGGGACAGCCTACACCGGGGAGCTGTTTTTT. Encoded protein: CASRLPSYPGTAYTGELFF.

This clone has just one count. The CDR3 DNA reads as TGCGCCAGCACGCCACCAGCGAACTACAATGAGCAGTTCTTC. Translation: CASTPPANYNEQFF. The V and J genes are TRBV10-2 and TRBJ2-1; unclear D gene. The CDR3 spans 14 residues. The germline gives CDR1 WSHSY, CDR2 SAAADI. V dropped 7 bases and J dropped 3 bases, with 13 bases sitting between them.

The chain recombines TRBV25-1 with TRBJ2-1; TRBD2 agrees at 8 bases. Germline V gene data show CDR1 as MGHDK and CDR2 as SYGVNS. The J segment lost 2 bases and the V segment lost 4 bases, leaving 13 bases of the junction unmatched. The CDR3 has 18 amino acids. For the CDR3, the DNA is TGTGCCAGCAGTGTGTTGGTTAGCGGGACCTTTACCTACAATGAGCAGTTCTTC. Protein sequence: CASSVLVSGTFTYNEQFF.

This clone was counted once. The chain recombines TRBV27 with TRBJ1-2, with a tentative D call TRBD1 (5 bases). Trimming cost V 2 bases and J 4 bases, with 14 bases left between them. CDR3 length: 15 residues. Germline CDR1 reads MNHEY; CDR2 reads SMNVEV (reference sequence). DNA for the CDR3: TGTGCCAGCAGTTTAACCCCAGGGACGGGCTATGGCTACACCTTC. Encoded protein: CASSLTPGTGYGYTF.

The chain has TRBV30 and TRBJ1-4; no reliable D call. Germline V lookup: CDR1 GTSNPN, CDR2 SVGIG (reference sequence). The CDR3 contains 13 residues. V was clipped by 5 bases and J by 2 bases, with 9 bases between them. The CDR3 bases are TGTGCCTGGGAATGGCACACTAATGAAAAACTGTTTTTT. Protein product: CAWEWHTNEKLFF.